The 19 T cell receptor beta chains below were found in one sample sequenced in a study of blood T cell repertoires in COVID-19. The repertoire was sequenced with immunoSEQ multiplex PCR; TCRdb's copy has only in-frame clones and lacks some. This sample has some 70,000 clones, with roughly 88% found just once. The sequenced sample consisted of peripheral blood. The receptors derive from a man aged 65-85 years with active or convalescent COVID-19.

Concerning this clone itself: The junction departs from the called germline gene at one end, perhaps through a read error. The chain joins TRBV2 to TRBJ2-7; 8 bases agree with TRBD1. This CDR3 is built from 13 residues. Per germline, CDR1 SNHLY and CDR2 FYNNEI. DNA of the CDR3: TGTGCCAGCAGGGAAGGACAGGGCTACGAGCAGTACTTC. Translating it yields CASREGQGYEQYF.

The gene calls are TRBV18 and TRBJ2-2; the D gene is possibly TRBD1 (5 bases). This CDR3 contains 16 residues. Germline loops: CDR1 KGHSH, CDR2 LQKENI. V was clipped by 6 bases and J by 4 bases, with 18 bases between them. The CDR3 spells CASSPGAELITGELFF. In DNA form, the CDR3 reads TGTGCCAGCTCCCCTGGGGCAGAACTTATCACCGGGGAGCTGTTTTTT.

This clone appeared a few times. The genes are TRBV6-5 and TRBJ1-1; unclear D gene. V lost 7 bases to trimming and J lost 1 base, with 10 bases between them. The germline CDR1 and CDR2 sequences are MNHEY and SVGAGI. The length of the CDR3 is 13 residues. The CDR3: CASKWERNTEAFF. CDR3 DNA: TGTGCCAGCAAATGGGAGCGGAACACTGAAGCTTTCTTT.

The chain recombines TRBV30 with TRBJ1-5, with D tentatively TRBD1 (6 bases). The CDR3 contains 13 residues. Germline V CDR1 and CDR2: GTSNPN, SVGIG (reference sequence). Trimming removed 3 bases from V and 6 bases from J, with 12 bases in between. CDR3 amino acids: CAWSSGVAQPQHF. The CDR3 bases are TGTGCCTGGAGCTCAGGGGTGGCTCAGCCCCAGCATTTT. Looking up the rest from reference TRBV30 and TRBJ1-5 gives the full variable domain: SQTIHQWPATLVQPVGSPLSLECTVEGTSNPNLYWYRQAAGRGLQLLFYSVGIGQISSEVPQNLSASRPQDRQFILSSKKLLLSDSGFYLCAWSSGVAQPQHFGDGTRLSIL.

The chain links TRBV28 to TRBJ1-5; D remains unclear. Germline CDR1 MDHEN, CDR2 SYDVKM. The CDR3 covers 14 residues. V lost 6 bases to trimming and J lost 2 bases, with 11 bases between them. CDR3 DNA: TGTGCCAGCAGAAGTGACAAACGCAATCAGCCCCAGCATTTT. Protein: CASRSDKRNQPQHF.

The chain joins TRBV6-1 to TRBJ1-6; D remains ambiguous. Germline CDR1 is MNHNS and CDR2 is SASEGT. The ends were cut back, 2 bases at V and 3 bases at J, with 11 bases in the middle. The CDR3 runs 16 residues. In DNA, the CDR3 is TGTGCCAGCAGTGAATACTACCCGAGCTATAATTCACCCCTCCACTTT. This gives the protein CASSEYYPSYNSPLHF.

This clone turned up a few times. The chain has TRBV28 and TRBJ1-1; TRBD1 agrees at 7 bases. Trimming at V came to 4 bases and at J to 1 base, leaving 3 bases not matched to a gene. This CDR3 is built from 14 residues. Looked up from germline, CDR1 is MDHEN and CDR2 is SYDVKM. The CDR3 DNA is TGTGCCAGCAGTTCACAGGGGTCGAACACTGAAGCTTTCTTT. Translating it yields CASSSQGSNTEAFF.

V and J are TRBV3-1 (or the pseudogene TRBV3-2) and TRBJ1-3; unclear D gene. Trimming shortened V by 1 base and J by 0 bases, and 7 bases separated the two germline ends. The CDR3 is 15 residues long. CDR1 LGHDT and CDR2 YNNKEL come from the germline V gene (reference sequence). Written as DNA, the CDR3 is TGTGCCAGCAGCCAAGGGAGAAGCTCTGGAAACACCATATATTTT. Its translation: CASSQGRSSGNTIYF.

The V and J genes are TRBV4-1 and TRBJ2-3; maybe TRBD2 (6 bases). Germline V lookup: CDR1 MGHRA, CDR2 YSYEKL. Trimming cost V 4 bases and J 0 bases, with 8 bases left between them. CDR3 length: 14 amino acids. CDR3 DNA sequence: TGCGCCAGCAGCCTAGCGGCTAGCACAGATACGCAGTATTTT. This codes for CASSLAASTDTQYF.

CDR3 coding DNA: TGCGCCAGCAGCCCCGACAGGGGGCGGACCGGGGAGCTGTTTTTT. This gives the protein CASSPDRGRTGELFF. V and J are TRBV4-1 and TRBJ2-2; 10 bases align to TRBD1. V dropped 4 bases and J dropped 5; count of bases not matched to a gene: 4. Germline V lookup: CDR1 MGHRA, CDR2 YSYEKL. This CDR3 has 15 residues.

The chain employs TRBV27 and TRBJ1-5; 9 bases match TRBD1. The germline CDR1 and CDR2 sequences are MNHEY and SMNVEV (reference sequence). CDR3 length: 15 residues. With 6 bases clipped from V and 3 bases from J, the junction kept 6 bases outside the gene matches. For the CDR3, the DNA is TGTGCCAGCAGACCAAGGACAGGGGTCAATCAGCCCCAGCATTTT. Its translation is CASRPRTGVNQPQHF.

The count of this clone is one. The rearrangement links TRBV5-1 to TRBJ1-5; D might be TRBD1 (5 bases). CDR3 length: 16 amino acids. Trimming stripped 4 bases from V and 4 bases from J, with 18 bases between. From germline, CDR1 is SGHRS and CDR2 YFSETQ. This CDR3 is CASSPSGGDGNQPQHF. CDR3 nucleotides: TGCGCCAGCAGCCCTTCAGGAGGGGATGGAAATCAGCCCCAGCATTTT.

The chain has TRBV18 and TRBJ1-1; 8 positions agree with TRBD1. The CDR3 is made up of 14 amino acids. Per the germline V gene, CDR1 is KGHSH and CDR2 is LQKENI. Germline trimming cut 5 bases from V and 4 bases from J; bases unmatched to any gene: 6. This CDR3 is CASSSKTGGTEAFF. In DNA form, the CDR3 reads TGTGCCAGCTCATCCAAAACAGGGGGCACTGAAGCTTTCTTT.

V and J are TRBV29-1 and TRBJ2-4; 10 bases map to TRBD1. Unmatched junction bases numbered 9, after V lost 5 bases and J lost 11 bases. The CDR3 totals 13 residues. The germline V gene has CDR1 SQVTM and CDR2 ANQGSEA. As DNA, the CDR3 is TGCAGCGTTCAAGGGACAGGGGCCCGCTTTCAGTACTTC. Translated, it gives CSVQGTGARFQYF.

The chain recombines TRBV5-1 with TRBJ1-5; 8 positions match TRBD1. This CDR3 is built from 15 residues. Trimming at V came to 2 bases and at J to 6 bases, leaving 7 bases not matched to a gene. Germline CDR1 is SGHRS and CDR2 is YFSETQ. The chain's CDR3 is CASSFTTGVGQPQHF. The CDR3 region has the DNA TGCGCCAGCAGCTTCACGACAGGGGTTGGTCAGCCCCAGCATTTT.

In its sample, this clone was seen once. V and J are TRBV7-9 and TRBJ2-5; a weak D match, TRBD1 (5 bases). The V and J ends lost 5 bases and 2 bases respectively, with 18 bases between them. The CDR3 consists of 16 residues. Looked up from germline, CDR1 is SEHNR and CDR2 is FQNEAQ (reference sequence). The CDR3 DNA is TGTGCCAGCAGCCCCCCCGGACACCCGGTTCAAGAGACCCAGTACTTC. Protein sequence: CASSPPGHPVQETQYF.

CDR3 residues: CASSVRQGNTGELFF. As DNA, the CDR3 is TGTGCCAGTAGTGTGCGACAGGGCAACACCGGGGAGCTGTTTTTT. The chain uses TRBV19 and TRBJ2-2; 7 nucleotides align to TRBD1. This CDR3 is built from 15 residues. The ends lost 5 bases at V and 2 bases at J; junction bases unmatched: 5. Per the germline V gene, CDR1 is LNHDA and CDR2 is SQIVND (reference sequence).

The rearrangement uses TRBV3-1 (or the pseudogene TRBV3-2) and TRBJ2-6, with D unclear. Germline CDR1 and CDR2: LGHDT and YNNKEL (reference sequence). Between the trimmed V and J ends, which lost 6 bases and 0 bases, there was a span of 9 bases. The CDR3 runs to 15 residues. The CDR3 sequence: CASSPVRSGANVLTF. CDR3 sequence (DNA): TGTGCCAGCAGTCCGGTCCGCTCTGGGGCCAACGTCCTGACTTTC.

The rearrangement uses TRBV29-1 and TRBJ2-5, with TRBD2 as a possible D gene (6 bases). Per the germline V gene, CDR1 is SQVTM and CDR2 is ANQGSEA. The V gene lost 4 bases and the J gene lost 5 bases, with 14 bases spanning the gap. This CDR3 is 13 amino acids long. CDR3 in DNA: TGCAGCGTTGGCGGGACCCCTAGGGAGACCCAGTACTTC. Protein sequence: CSVGGTPRETQYF.